This T cell receptor (beta chain) comes out of a study of CXCR3-negative and CXCR3-positive naive CD8 T cells. Notes on this clonotype: What it binds is unknown.

CD45RO-CCR7+CD27+CD95- cells counted as naive CD8+ T cells. Germline V gene lookup returns CDR1 MNHEY and CDR2 SVGAGI. The CDR3 runs to 13 residues. 5' RACE with UMI labels generated the TRB cDNA libraries. Each CDR3 protein gets one entry in TCRdb, which reprocessed the 5' RACE reads and gives no DNA. Recorded here are roughly 120,000 distinct CDR3 sequences; the top ten clones represent around 0.62%. Study observations and caveats: Compared with CXCR3-negative naive cells, CXCR3-positive naive cells showed more hydrophobic TRB CDR3s. CXCR3 levels fell partly with cryopreservation; most assays relied on fresh PBMCs.

The sequence derives from a human donor in good health. Some clones in this sample may be carry-over from other donors' samples. The rearrangement links TRBV6-5 to TRBJ1-1; TCRdb selects TRBD1, and the lack of DNA leaves this call unchecked. Sequences were obtained from naive CXCR3+ CD8+ T cells from blood. Subset given: CD45RO-CCR7+CD27+CD95- naive CD8+ T cells expressing CXCR3 (TNR3+). The CDR3 protein is CASSIGPGTEAFF.